The T cell receptor beta chain described here comes from a study of blood T cells in healthy people across ages. The CDR3 is made up of 16 amino acids. CDR1 and CDR2 from the germline V gene are SGHNT and YENEEA. J gave up 6 bases and V 0 bases, and 7 bases lay outside the gene matches. A second PCR, run for about 7 to 11 cycles, used a sample-barcoded 5' primer plus a J-beta primer mix. Researchers report that a template-switch adaptor with 12 random nucleotides tagged each cDNA molecule. Each single sample gave us at least 2.5 million CDR3-containing paired-end reads. One entry per CDR3 protein results from TCRdb running MiXCR on the 5' RACE reads. There are about 400,000 distinct CDR3 sequences in the sample; about 52% occur only once, and over 40% lies in the top ten. Each donor's blood draw was around 9.2 milliliters of peripheral blood. Each sample gave at least 6.5 million isolated PBMCs.

This sequence joins TRBV11-3 and TRBJ2-1; 8 bases are shared with TRBD2. This receptor was taken from a man between 60 and 70 years old in good health. The sample comprised blood. In DNA, the CDR3 is TGTGCCAGCAGCTTAGAAGCGGGAGCTCCTTTCAATGAGCAGTTCTTC. The encoded protein is CASSLEAGAPFNEQFF.